This T cell receptor (beta chain) appears in the sequencing data of a study of blood T cell dynamics during melanoma immunotherapy. Study results and limitations: Whether repertoire-driving clones were melanoma-specific could not be determined.

Profiled with immunoSEQ multiplex PCR; TCRdb holds only in-frame clones, not every one. The sample has 14,000 to 15,000 clones, about 83% seen once. V was pared by 1 base and J by 2 bases, with 9 bases between. Per germline, CDR1 MGHRA and CDR2 YSYEKL. This CDR3 comprises 15 residues. The sample's time point: week 3, after first cycle of checkpoint inhibitor. Of note for this clone: The antigen remains unidentified.

V usage is TRBV4-1 and J usage is TRBJ1-5; D unclear. The receptor was derived from a human donor with melanoma. The material sequenced was blood, taken from a patient treated with checkpoint blockade. CDR3 nucleotides: TGCGCCAGCAGCCAAGGCGGATTTGGCAATCAGCCCCAGCATTTT. This sequence encodes CASSQGGFGNQPQHF.